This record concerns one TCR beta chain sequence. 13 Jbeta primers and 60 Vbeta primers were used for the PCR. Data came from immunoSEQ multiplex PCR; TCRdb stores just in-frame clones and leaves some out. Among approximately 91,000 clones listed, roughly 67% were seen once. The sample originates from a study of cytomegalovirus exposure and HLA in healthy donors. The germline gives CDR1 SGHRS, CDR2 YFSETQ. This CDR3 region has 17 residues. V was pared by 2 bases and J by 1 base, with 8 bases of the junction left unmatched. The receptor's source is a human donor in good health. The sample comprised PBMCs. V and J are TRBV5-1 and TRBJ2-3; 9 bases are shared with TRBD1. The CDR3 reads CASSLLTGGMGTDTQYF. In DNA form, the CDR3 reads TGCGCCAGCAGCTTACTAACAGGGGGCATGGGCACAGATACGCAGTATTTT.